This T cell receptor (beta chain) was identified during a study of T-cell reconstitution after alpha-beta-depleted transplantation in children. TCRbeta library preparation incorporated unique molecular identifiers. TCRdb itself ran the PCR reads through MiXCR, one entry per CDR3 protein. The data contain around 180,000 distinct CDR3 sequences, roughly 10% of them singletons. This clonotype was seen many times. V trimming: 4 bases; J trimming: 7 bases; junction bases outside the gene matches: 8. Germline V lookup: CDR1 SGDLS, CDR2 YYNGEE. The CDR3 runs to 14 residues. This sequence was found in a boy younger than 10 with acute myeloid leukemia, due to receive a stem cell transplant. The V and J genes are TRBV9 and TRBJ2-1, with 7 bases lining up with TRBD2. The sequencing here drew on PBMCs, taken before TCRalphabeta/CD19-depleted stem cell transplant. The CDR3 is CASSSTVGRNEQFF. The CDR3 DNA reads as TGTGCCAGCAGCTCCACGGTCGGGAGGAATGAGCAGTTCTTC.